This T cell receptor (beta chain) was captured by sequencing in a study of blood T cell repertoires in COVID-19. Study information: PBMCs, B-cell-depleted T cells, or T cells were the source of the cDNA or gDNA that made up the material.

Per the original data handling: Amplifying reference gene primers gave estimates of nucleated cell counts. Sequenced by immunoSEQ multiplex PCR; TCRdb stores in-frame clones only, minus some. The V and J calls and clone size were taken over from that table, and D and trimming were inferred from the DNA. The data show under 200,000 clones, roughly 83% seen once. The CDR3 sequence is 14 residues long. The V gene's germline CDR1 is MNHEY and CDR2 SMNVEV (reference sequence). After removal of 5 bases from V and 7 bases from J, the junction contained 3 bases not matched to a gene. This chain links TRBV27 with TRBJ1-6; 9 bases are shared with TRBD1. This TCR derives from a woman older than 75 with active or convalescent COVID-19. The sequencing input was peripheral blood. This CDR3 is CASSAGQGNSPLHF. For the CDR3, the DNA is TGTGCCAGCAGTGCCGGACAGGGGAATTCACCCCTCCACTTT.